The 5 T cell receptor beta chains given below trace back to one sample, sequenced in a study of T cell responses to AZD1222 COVID-19 vaccine (dated by TCRdb to about 2021). Library preparation was by the immunoSEQ multiplex PCR assay. TCRdb carries this immuneACCESS record with in-frame sequences only. Its versions omit some clonotypes, under half of them owing to an unresolved V gene in the studies checked, with the rest unexplained. The sample records tens of thousands of clones, roughly 90% of which are singletons. The ten largest clones capture 12% to 15% of the sample. The sample's time point label, in plain terms: about 28 days (+/-7) after the second vaccine dose. This specimen consisted of peripheral blood, obtained 28 days after the second AZD1222 dose. The source is an adult who received the AZD1222 COVID-19 vaccine.

The chain couples TRBV5-5 to TRBJ1-2; D call uncertain. Trimming removed 0 bases from V and 8 bases from J, with 11 bases in between. Germline CDR1 SGHKS, CDR2 YYEKEE (reference sequence). This CDR3 contains 13 residues. The DNA for the CDR3 is TGTGCCAGCAGCTTGGAGGTGATTGCCGGCTACACCTTC. Translated, it gives CASSLEVIAGYTF.

This chain links TRBV24-1 with TRBJ2-3; D not resolved. The CDR3 has 14 amino acids. CDR1 and CDR2 (germline): KGHDR, SFDVKD. V was trimmed by 4 bases and J by 4 bases, leaving 11 bases between them. CDR3 in amino acids: CATSDAGGADTQYF. The CDR3, as DNA: TGTGCCACCAGTGACGCAGGTGGCGCAGATACGCAGTATTTT.

This sequence joins TRBV19 and TRBJ2-7; D gene ambiguous. Per germline, CDR1 LNHDA and CDR2 SQIVND (reference sequence). The CDR3 length is 15 residues. V was pared by 3 bases and J by 0 bases, with 12 bases between. The CDR3 DNA reads as TGTGCCAGTAGTATTGACACCCCGAGCTCCTACGAGCAGTACTTC. This encodes CASSIDTPSSYEQYF.

The gene calls are TRBV7-9 and TRBJ1-5; the D is unclear. V was trimmed by 2 bases and J by 9 bases, leaving 8 bases between them. CDR3 size: 12 residues. Germline V gives CDR1 SEHNR, CDR2 FQNEAQ (reference sequence). DNA of the CDR3: TGTGCCAGCAGCTTATCCGGAGGGCCCCAGCATTTT. As protein: CASSLSGGPQHF. Complete variable domain (other parts from reference TRBV7-9 and TRBJ1-5): DTGVSQNPRHKITKRGQNVTFRCDPISEHNRLYWYRQTLGQGPEFLTYFQNEAQLEKSRLLSDRFSAERPKGSFSTLEIQRTEQGDSAMYLCASSLSGGPQHFGDGTRLSIL.

The CDR3, as DNA: TGTGCCAGCAGCCTGAGGGACAGGGCCACAGATACGCAGTATTTT. Amino acids: CASSLRDRATDTQYF. The rearrangement links TRBV11-3 to TRBJ2-3; 9 bases are a match to TRBD1. J was trimmed by 2 bases and V by 5 bases; bases with no gene match: 5. The CDR3 has 15 amino acids. Germline CDR1 SGHNT, CDR2 YENEEA. Based on the CDR3 plus reference TRBV11-3 and TRBJ2-3, the full variable domain is EAGVVQSPRYKIIEKKQPVAFWCNPISGHNTLYWYLQNLGQGPELLIRYENEEAVDDSQLPKDRFSAERLKGVDSTLKIQPAELGDSAVYLCASSLRDRATDTQYFGPGTRLTVL.